This TCR beta chain appears in the sequencing data of a study of blood T cell repertoires in COVID-19. Libraries were prepared by immunoSEQ multiplex PCR; TCRdb keeps only in-frame clonotypes and omits some of them. The sample contains around 240,000 clones, about 84% of which appear only once. The CDR3 extends over 16 amino acids. V lost 2 bases to trimming and J lost 1 base; unmatched junction nucleotides: 4. From germline, CDR1 is PRHDT and CDR2 FYEKMQ (reference sequence). The chain carries TRBV13 and TRBJ2-7; 11 bases are shared with TRBD2. Input material: PBMCs or T cells enriched from blood (not recorded which). This receptor was identified in a woman aged 50 to 60 who had recovered from COVID-19. The CDR3 reads CASSLLGTSGSYEQYF. The CDR3 bases are TGTGCCAGCAGCTTACTCGGGACTAGCGGATCCTACGAGCAGTACTTC.